Below are 9 T cell receptor beta chains sequenced from a single sample in a study of T cells after yellow fever vaccination. TCRdb re-called the 5' RACE reads with MiXCR, one entry per CDR3 protein. This table holds about 550,000 distinct CDR3 sequences, 15% to 20% found once. The starting material was PBMCs, obtained 15 days after the yellow fever booster vaccination. The receptor source for this set is a man younger than 45 who received the YFV17D yellow fever vaccine.

This clonotype was seen a few times. This chain connects TRBV20-1 to TRBJ2-1, with 7 bases aligning to TRBD2. J lost 3 bases, V lost 2 bases, and 7 bases had no gene match. The CDR3 covers 15 residues. The germline CDR1 and CDR2 sequences are DFQATT and SNEGSKA (reference sequence). CDR3 DNA sequence: TGCAGTGCTAGACTCCCGAGCGGGGTCTACAATGAGCAGTTCTTC. Its protein product is CSARLPSGVYNEQFF.

This clonotype was counted a few times. The chain couples TRBV11-1 to TRBJ2-6, with D possibly matching TRBD2 (6 bases). Trimming pared 1 base from V and 2 bases from J, leaving 15 bases between. Germline CDR1 and CDR2: SGHAT and FQDESV (reference sequence). This CDR3 is 18 amino acids long. The CDR3 nucleotides read TGTGCCAGCAGCTTAGGCTCCGGGACTTTAGCTGGGGCCAACGTCCTGACTTTC. Protein product: CASSLGSGTLAGANVLTF. The variable domain in full, with the rest retrieved from reference TRBV11-1 and TRBJ2-6, is EAEVAQSPRYKITEKSQAVAFWCDPISGHATLYWYRQILGQGPELLVQFQDESVVDDSQLPKDRFSAERLKGVDSTLKIQPAELGDSAMYLCASSLGSGTLAGANVLTFGAGSRLTVL.

The genes are TRBV2 and TRBJ1-2; 7 bases fit TRBD1. CDR1 is SNHLY, CDR2 FYNNEI, per germline. With V trimmed by 5 bases and J by 6 bases, 3 bases remained unmatched. The CDR3 consists of 12 residues. The CDR3 reads CASSTTGDGYTF. DNA for the CDR3: TGTGCCAGCAGTACTACAGGGGATGGCTACACCTTC.

This clonotype showed up just a few times. The CDR3: CASGGAGSHNEQFF. The DNA of the CDR3 is TGCGCCAGCGGGGGAGCTGGATCCCACAATGAGCAGTTCTTC. The chain combines TRBV5-1 with TRBJ2-1, with D perhaps TRBD1 or TRBD2 (5 bases each). The V end was cut by 7 bases, the J end by 5 bases, with 16 bases between. This CDR3 region has 14 residues. Looked up from germline, CDR1 is SGHRS and CDR2 is YFSETQ.

The chain carries TRBV6-1 and TRBJ2-7, with 12 nucleotides matching TRBD2. Germline CDR1 reads MNHNS; CDR2 reads SASEGT. This CDR3 region has 18 residues. The V and J ends lost 5 bases and 3 bases, in that order; junction bases with no gene match: 14. In DNA form, the CDR3 reads TGTGCCAGCAGTAGACGGACTAGCGGGATCATTCCCTTCTACGAGCAGTACTTC. Translating gives CASSRRTSGIIPFYEQYF.

In DNA form, the CDR3 reads TGTGCCAGCAGTTCCCACCGCTCCAGTGGCACAGATACGCAGTATTTT. It yields the protein CASSSHRSSGTDTQYF. The chain recombines TRBV12-3 or TRBV12-4 with TRBJ2-3; D is unresolved. The CDR3 has 16 amino acids. The V gene lost 4 bases and the J gene lost 1 base, with 15 bases spanning the gap.

This clonotype was observed a handful of times. The rearrangement joins TRBV6-2 or TRBV6-3 to TRBJ2-5; D could derive from TRBD1 or TRBD2 (5 bases each). Germline V CDR1 and CDR2: MNHEY, SVGEGT. The V end lost 0 bases, the J end lost 6 bases, and 14 bases lay between the germline ends. The CDR3 runs 15 residues. The DNA for the CDR3 is TGTGCCAGCAGTTACTCTTCCGGGACCCCGAAGACCCAGTACTTC. Encoded protein: CASSYSSGTPKTQYF.

J is TRBJ2-1 and V is TRBV5-1; no firm D call. The CDR3 length is 15 residues. Germline assignment: CDR1 SGHRS and CDR2 YFSETQ. Trimming pared 2 bases from V and 5 bases from J, leaving 14 bases between. The CDR3 sequence is CASSLRIRANNEQFF. As DNA, the CDR3 is TGCGCCAGCAGCTTAAGAATCAGAGCCAACAATGAGCAGTTCTTC.

This chain uses TRBV7-9 with TRBJ2-1; D uncertain. The length of the CDR3 is 13 residues. V lost 6 bases and J lost 6, with 12 bases in between. CDR1 SEHNR and CDR2 FQNEAQ come from the germline V gene (reference sequence). The chain's CDR3 is CASSSKIGNEQFF. CDR3 nucleotide sequence: TGTGCCAGCAGTAGTAAGATCGGCAATGAGCAGTTCTTC. Based on the CDR3 plus reference TRBV7-9 and TRBJ2-1, the full variable domain is DTGVSQNPRHKITKRGQNVTFRCDPISEHNRLYWYRQTLGQGPEFLTYFQNEAQLEKSRLLSDRFSAERPKGSFSTLEIQRTEQGDSAMYLCASSSKIGNEQFFGPGTRLTVL.